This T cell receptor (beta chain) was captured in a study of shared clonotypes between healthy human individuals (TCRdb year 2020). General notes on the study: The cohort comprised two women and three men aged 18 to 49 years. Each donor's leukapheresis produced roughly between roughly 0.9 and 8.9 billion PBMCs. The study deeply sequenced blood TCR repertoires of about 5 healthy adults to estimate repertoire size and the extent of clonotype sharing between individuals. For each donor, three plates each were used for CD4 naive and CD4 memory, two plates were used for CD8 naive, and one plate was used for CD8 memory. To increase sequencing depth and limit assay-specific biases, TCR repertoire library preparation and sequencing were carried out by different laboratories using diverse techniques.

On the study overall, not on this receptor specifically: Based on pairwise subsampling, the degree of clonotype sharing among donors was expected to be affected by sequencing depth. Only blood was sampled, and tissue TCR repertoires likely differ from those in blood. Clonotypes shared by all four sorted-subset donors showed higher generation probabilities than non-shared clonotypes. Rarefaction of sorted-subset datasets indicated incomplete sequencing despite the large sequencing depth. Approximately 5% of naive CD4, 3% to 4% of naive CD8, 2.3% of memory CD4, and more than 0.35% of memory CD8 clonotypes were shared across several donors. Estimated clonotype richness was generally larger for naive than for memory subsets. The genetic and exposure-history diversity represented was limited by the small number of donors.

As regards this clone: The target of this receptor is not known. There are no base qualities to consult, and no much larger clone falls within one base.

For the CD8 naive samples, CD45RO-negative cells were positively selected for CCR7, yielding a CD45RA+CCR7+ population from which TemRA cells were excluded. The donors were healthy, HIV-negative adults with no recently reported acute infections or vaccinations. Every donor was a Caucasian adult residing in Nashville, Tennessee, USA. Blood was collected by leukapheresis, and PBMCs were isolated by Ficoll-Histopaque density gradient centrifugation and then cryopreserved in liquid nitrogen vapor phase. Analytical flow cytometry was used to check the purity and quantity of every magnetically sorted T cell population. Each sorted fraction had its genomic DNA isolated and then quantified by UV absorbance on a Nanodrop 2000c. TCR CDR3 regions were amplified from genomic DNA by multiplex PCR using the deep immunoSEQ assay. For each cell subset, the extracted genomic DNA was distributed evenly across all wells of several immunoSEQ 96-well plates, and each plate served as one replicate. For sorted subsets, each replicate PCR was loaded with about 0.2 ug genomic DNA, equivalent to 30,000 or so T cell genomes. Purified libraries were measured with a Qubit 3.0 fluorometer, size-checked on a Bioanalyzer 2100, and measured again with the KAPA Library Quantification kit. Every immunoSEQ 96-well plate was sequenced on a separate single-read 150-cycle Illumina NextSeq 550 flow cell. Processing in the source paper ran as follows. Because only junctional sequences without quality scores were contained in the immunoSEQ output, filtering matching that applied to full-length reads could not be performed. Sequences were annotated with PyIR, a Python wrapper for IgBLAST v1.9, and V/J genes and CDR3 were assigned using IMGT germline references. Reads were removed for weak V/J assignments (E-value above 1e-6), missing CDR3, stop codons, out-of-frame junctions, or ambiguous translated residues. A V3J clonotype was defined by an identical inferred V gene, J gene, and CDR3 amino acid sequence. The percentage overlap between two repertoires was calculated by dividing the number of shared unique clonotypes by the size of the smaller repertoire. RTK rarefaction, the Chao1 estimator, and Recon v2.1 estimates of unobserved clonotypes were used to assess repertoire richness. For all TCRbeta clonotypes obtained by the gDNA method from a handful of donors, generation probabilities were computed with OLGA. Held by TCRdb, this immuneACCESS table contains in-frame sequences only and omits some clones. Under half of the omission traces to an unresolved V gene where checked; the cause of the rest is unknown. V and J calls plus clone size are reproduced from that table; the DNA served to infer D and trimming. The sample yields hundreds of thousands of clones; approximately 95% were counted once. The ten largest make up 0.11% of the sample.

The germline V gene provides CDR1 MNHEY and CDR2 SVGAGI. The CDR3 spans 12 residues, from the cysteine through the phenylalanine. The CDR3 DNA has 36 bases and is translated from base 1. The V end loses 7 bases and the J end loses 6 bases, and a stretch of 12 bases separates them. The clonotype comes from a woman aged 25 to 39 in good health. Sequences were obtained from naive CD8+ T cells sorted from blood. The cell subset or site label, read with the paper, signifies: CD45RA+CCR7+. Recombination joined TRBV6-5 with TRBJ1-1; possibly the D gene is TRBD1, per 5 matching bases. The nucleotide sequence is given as TGTGCCAGCACCCCCGGGGGGTCTGAAGCTTTCTTT. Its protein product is CASTPGGSEAFF.